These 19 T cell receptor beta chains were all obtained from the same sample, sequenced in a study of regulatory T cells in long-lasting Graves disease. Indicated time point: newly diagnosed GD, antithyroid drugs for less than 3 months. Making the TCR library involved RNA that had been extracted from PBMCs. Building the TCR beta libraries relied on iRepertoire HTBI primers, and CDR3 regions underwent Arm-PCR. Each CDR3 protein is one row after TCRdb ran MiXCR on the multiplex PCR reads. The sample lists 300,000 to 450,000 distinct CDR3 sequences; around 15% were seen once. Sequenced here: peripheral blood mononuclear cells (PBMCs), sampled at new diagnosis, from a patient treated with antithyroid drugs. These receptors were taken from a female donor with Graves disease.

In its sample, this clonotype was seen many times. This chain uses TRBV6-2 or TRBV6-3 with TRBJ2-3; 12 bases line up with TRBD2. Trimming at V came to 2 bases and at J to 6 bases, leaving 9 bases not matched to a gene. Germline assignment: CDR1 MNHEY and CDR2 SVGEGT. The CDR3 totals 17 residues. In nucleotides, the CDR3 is TGTGCCAGCAGTTACCCCTCTAGCGGGAGGGCATCTGATACGCAGTATTTT. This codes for CASSYPSSGRASDTQYF.

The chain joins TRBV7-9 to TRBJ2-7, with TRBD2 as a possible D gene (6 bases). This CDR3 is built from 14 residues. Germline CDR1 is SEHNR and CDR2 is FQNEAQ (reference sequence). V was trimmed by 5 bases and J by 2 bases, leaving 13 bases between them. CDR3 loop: CASSRPGVPYEQYF. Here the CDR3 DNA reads TGTGCCAGCAGCCGTCCGGGGGTTCCCTACGAGCAGTACTTC.

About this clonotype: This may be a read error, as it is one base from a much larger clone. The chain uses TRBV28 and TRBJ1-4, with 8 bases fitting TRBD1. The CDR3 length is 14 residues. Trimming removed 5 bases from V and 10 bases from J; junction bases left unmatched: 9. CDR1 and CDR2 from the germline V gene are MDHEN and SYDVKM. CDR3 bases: TGTGCCAGCAGTGCAGGGGGCAGAAGTGGAAAACTGTTTTTT. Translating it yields CASSAGGRSGKLFF. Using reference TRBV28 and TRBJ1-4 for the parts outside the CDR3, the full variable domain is DVKVTQSSRYLVKRTGEKVFLECVQDMDHENMFWYRQDPGLGLRLIYFSYDVKMKEKGDIPEGYSVSREKKERFSLILESASTNQTSMYLCASSAGGRSGKLFFGSGTQLSVL.

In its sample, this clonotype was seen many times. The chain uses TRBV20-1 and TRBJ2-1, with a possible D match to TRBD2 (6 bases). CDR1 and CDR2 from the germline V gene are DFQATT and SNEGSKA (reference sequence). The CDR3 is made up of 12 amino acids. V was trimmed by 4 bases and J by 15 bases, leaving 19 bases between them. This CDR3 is CSAIPYGGMGFF. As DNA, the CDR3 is TGCAGTGCTATCCCCTACGGGGGTATGGGGTTCTTC.

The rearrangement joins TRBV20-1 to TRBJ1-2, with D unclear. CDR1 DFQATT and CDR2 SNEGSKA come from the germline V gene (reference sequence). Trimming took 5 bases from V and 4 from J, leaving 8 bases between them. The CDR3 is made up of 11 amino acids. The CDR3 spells CSAPTAYGYTF. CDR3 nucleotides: TGCAGTGCTCCCACAGCCTATGGCTACACCTTC.

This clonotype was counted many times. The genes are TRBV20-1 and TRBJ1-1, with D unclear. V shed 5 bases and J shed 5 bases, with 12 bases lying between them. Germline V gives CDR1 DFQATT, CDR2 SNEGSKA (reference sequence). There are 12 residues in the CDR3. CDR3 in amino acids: CSAVEGATEAFF. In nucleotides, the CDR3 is TGCAGTGCTGTAGAGGGTGCGACTGAAGCTTTCTTT.

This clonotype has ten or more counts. This chain's CDR3 is CASSLIFGTSGTNTGELFF. As DNA, the CDR3 is TGTGCCAGCAGTTTAATTTTTGGGACTAGCGGGACGAACACCGGGGAGCTGTTTTTT. V and J are TRBV28 and TRBJ2-2, with 13 bases fitting TRBD2. Germline-derived CDR1 and CDR2 are MDHEN and SYDVKM. V lost 2 bases to trimming and J lost 0 bases; unmatched junction nucleotides: 6. This CDR3 region has 19 residues. The variable domain in full, with the rest retrieved from reference TRBV28 and TRBJ2-2, is DVKVTQSSRYLVKRTGEKVFLECVQDMDHENMFWYRQDPGLGLRLIYFSYDVKMKEKGDIPEGYSVSREKKERFSLILESASTNQTSMYLCASSLIFGTSGTNTGELFFGEGSRLTVL.

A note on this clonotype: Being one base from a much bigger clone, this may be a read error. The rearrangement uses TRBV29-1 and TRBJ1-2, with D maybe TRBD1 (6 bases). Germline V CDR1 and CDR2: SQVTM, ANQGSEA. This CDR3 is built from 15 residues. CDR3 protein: CGVRGQVQTGYGYTF. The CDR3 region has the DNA TGCGGCGTCCGGGGGCAGGTGCAGACGGGCTATGGCTACACCTTC.

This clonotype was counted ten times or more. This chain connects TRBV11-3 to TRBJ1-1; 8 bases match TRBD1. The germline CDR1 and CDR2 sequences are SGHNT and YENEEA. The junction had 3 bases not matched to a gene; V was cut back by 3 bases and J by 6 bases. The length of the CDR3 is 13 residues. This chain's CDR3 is CASSFGQGSEAFF. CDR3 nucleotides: TGTGCCAGCAGCTTCGGACAGGGTTCTGAAGCTTTCTTT.

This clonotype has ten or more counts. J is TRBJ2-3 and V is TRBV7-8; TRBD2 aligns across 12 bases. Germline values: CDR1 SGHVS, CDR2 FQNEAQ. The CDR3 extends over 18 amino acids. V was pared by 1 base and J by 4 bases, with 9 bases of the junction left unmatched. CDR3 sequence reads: CASSLGARTSGTADTQYF. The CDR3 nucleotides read TGTGCCAGCAGCTTAGGGGCTCGGACTAGCGGGACGGCAGATACGCAGTATTTT.

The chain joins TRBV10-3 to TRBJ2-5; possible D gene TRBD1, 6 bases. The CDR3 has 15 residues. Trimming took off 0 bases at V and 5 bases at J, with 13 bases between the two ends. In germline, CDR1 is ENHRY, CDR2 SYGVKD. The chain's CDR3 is CAISESVGGRETQYF. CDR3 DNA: TGTGCCATCAGTGAGTCGGTAGGGGGAAGGGAGACCCAGTACTTC.

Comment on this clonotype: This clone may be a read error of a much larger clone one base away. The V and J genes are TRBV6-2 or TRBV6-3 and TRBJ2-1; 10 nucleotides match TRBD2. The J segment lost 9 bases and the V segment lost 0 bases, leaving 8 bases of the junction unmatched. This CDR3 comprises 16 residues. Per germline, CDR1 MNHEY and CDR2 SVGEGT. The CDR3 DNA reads TGTGCCAGCAGTTACTCAGCGGGAGGGCTGCGGAGTGAGCAGTTCTTC. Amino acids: CASSYSAGGLRSEQFF.

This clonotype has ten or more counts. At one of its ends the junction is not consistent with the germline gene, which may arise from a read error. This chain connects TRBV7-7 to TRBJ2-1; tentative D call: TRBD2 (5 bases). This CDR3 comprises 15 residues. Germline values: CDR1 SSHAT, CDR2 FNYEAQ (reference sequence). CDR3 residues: CASSLGPSLEDEQFF. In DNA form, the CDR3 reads TGTGCTAGCAGCTTAGGACCGTCGCTGGAGGATGAGCAGTTCTTC.

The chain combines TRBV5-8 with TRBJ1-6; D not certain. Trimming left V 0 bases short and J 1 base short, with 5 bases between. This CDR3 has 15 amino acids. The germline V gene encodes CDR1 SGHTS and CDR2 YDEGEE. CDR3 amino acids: CASSLDTSYNSPLHF. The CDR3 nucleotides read TGTGCCAGCAGCTTGGACACGTCCTATAATTCACCCCTCCACTTT.

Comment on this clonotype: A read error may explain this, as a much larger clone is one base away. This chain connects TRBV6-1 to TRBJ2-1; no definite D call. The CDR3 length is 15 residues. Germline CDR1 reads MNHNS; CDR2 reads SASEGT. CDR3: CASSEMAGSHNGQFF. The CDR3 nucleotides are TGTGCCAGCAGTGAAATGGCAGGTAGTCACAATGGGCAGTTCTTC.

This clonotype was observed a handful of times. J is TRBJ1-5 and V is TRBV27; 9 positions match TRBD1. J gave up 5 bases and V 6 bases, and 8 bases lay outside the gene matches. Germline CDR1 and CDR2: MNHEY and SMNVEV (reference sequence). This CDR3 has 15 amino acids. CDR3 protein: CASSPRQGGYQPQHF. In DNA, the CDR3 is TGTGCCAGCAGCCCCCGACAGGGGGGTTATCAGCCCCAGCATTTT.

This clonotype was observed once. The CDR3 spells CASSTNPSRGRMGQPQHF. The CDR3 DNA reads as TGTGCCAGTAGTACAAATCCTTCCAGGGGGCGCATGGGTCAGCCCCAGCATTTT. The V call is TRBV19, the J call TRBJ1-5, with 8 bases lining up with TRBD1. The CDR3 is 18 amino acids. Germline values: CDR1 LNHDA, CDR2 SQIVND (reference sequence). V trimming: 4 bases; J trimming: 6 bases; junction bases outside the gene matches: 17.

The CDR3 bases are TGCGCCAGCAGCCAAGATTTACCCAGGGCTTATAGCAATCAGCCCCAGCATTTT. This gives the protein CASSQDLPRAYSNQPQHF. J is TRBJ1-5 and V is TRBV4-1; TRBD1 might be the D (5 bases). Looked up from germline, CDR1 is MGHRA and CDR2 is YSYEKL. The CDR3 spans 18 residues. Deletions cut 0 bases from V and 0 bases from J, with 15 bases between.

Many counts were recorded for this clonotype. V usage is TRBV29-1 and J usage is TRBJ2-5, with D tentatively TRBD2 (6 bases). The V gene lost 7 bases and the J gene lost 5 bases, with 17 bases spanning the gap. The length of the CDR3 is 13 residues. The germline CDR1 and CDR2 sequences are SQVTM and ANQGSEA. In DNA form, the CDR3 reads TGCAGCGCCGGGACTTCCCTCGGGGAGACCCAGTACTTC. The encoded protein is CSAGTSLGETQYF.